This is a list of T cell receptor beta chains from one sample in a study of response to subunit inactivated influenza vaccine. TCRdb independently ran MiXCR on the RT-PCR reads; one entry per CDR3 protein. Of 550,000 to 650,000 distinct CDR3 sequences listed, roughly 10% are singletons. This specimen was PBMCs from blood, taken on the day of vaccination. These receptors came from a man aged 50 to 59 who received an inactivated influenza vaccine. Each CDR3 is given with its conserved first and last residue. D genes are given only for firm matches. Expanded clones get a size class; other rows say once, few or many, or leave the size out.

TRBJ2-5 | TRBV5-1 | TRBD2 | many | TGCGCCAGCAGCGAAGCCGGGACTAGCCAAGAGACCCAGTACTTC | CASSEAGTSQETQYF
TRBJ1-1 | TRBV7-9 | - | - | TGTGCCAGCAGCTATACGGTCCGGCCGCGTCACACTGAAGCTTTCTTT | CASSYTVRPRHTEAFF
TRBJ2-5 | TRBV5-1 | TRBD1 | - | TGCGCCAGCAGCTGGGACAGGGGGCCCGAGTACTTC | CASSWDRGPEYF
TRBJ2-7 | TRBV25-1 | - | few | TGTGCCAGCAGTGGGGCCGGGGGACACTACGAGCAGTACTTC | CASSGAGGHYEQYF
TRBJ2-1 | TRBV7-9 | - | - | TGTGCCAGCCTCCGCCCGGGGAAGGCGTACAATGAGCAGTTCTTC | CASLRPGKAYNEQFF
TRBJ2-5 | TRBV14 | - | - | TGTGCCAGCAGCCAAGATTCGGGACTTCTGTACCAAGAGACCCAGTACTTC | CASSQDSGLLYQETQYF
TRBJ2-3 | TRBV12-3/TRBV12-4 | TRBD1 | many | TGTGCCAGCAGTTGGGACAGACAAGATACGCAGTATTTT | CASSWDRQDTQYF
TRBJ2-1 | TRBV12-3/TRBV12-4 | TRBD2 | few | TGTGCCAGCAGTTTTAGCCCGGGGCTAGCGGGGGGCAATGAGCAGTTCTTC | CASSFSPGLAGGNEQFF
TRBJ2-1 | TRBV25-1 | - | - | TGTGCCAGCAGTGACGCGGGCCGGTACAATGAGCAGTTCTTC | CASSDAGRYNEQFF
TRBJ2-5 | TRBV18 | - | many | TGTGCCAGCTCCCAAAGGGGACGGAACCAAGAGACCCAGTACTTC | CASSQRGRNQETQYF
TRBJ1-2 | TRBV5-1 | - | - | TGCGCCAGCAGCCAGACAGCGGACTATGGCTACACCTTC | CASSQTADYGYTF
TRBJ2-7 | TRBV24-1 | TRBD2 | - | TGTGCCACCAGTGATCTGCGGGGGATACCCGGGGGCTACGAGCAGTACTTC | CATSDLRGIPGGYEQYF
TRBJ2-2 | TRBV7-8 | - | - | TGTGCCAGCAGCTTAGGCGGGACTCTAACCGGGGAGCTGTTTTTT | CASSLGGTLTGELFF
TRBJ2-1 | TRBV4-3 | - | - | TGCGCCAGCAGCCAGAGGACGGTTTACAATGAGCAGTTCTTC | CASSQRTVYNEQFF
TRBJ1-2 | TRBV20-1 | - | - | TGCAGTGCTAATCAGGGGTATGGCTACACCTTC | CSANQGYGYTF
TRBJ2-1 | TRBV5-1 | - | - | TGCGCCAGCAGCTACACGGGGAAAAAGAACAATGAGCAGTTCTTC | CASSYTGKKNNEQFF
TRBJ2-7 | TRBV7-2 | TRBD1 | - | TGTGCCAGCAGCGCCTCGACAGGGGAGGACTACGAGCAGTACTTC | CASSASTGEDYEQYF
TRBJ2-2 | TRBV29-1 | TRBD1 | - | TGCAGCGTTGCGGGACAGGGCTACACCGGGGAGCTGTTTTTT | CSVAGQGYTGELFF
TRBJ2-1 | TRBV12-3/TRBV12-4 | - | - | TGTGCCAGCAGCCGCCAAGATAGCCTGGCTGAGCAGTTCTTC | CASSRQDSLAEQFF
TRBJ2-3 | TRBV27 | TRBD1 | - | TGTGCCAGCAGTTTATCACCAGGGGGCCGTGATACGCAGTATTTT | CASSLSPGGRDTQYF
TRBJ2-5 | TRBV11-2 | - | - | TGTGCCAGCAGCTTAGATTCGGGCCGTAAGAGGGCCCAGTACTTC | CASSLDSGRKRAQYF
TRBJ2-5 | TRBV7-8 | TRBD2 | - | TGTGCCAGCAGCTTAGACGAGGCTAGCGGCTCGACCCAGTACTTC | CASSLDEASGSTQYF
TRBJ2-7 | TRBV6-1 | - | few | TGTGCCAGCAGCAAAAATTTTGGGGGGCGAGGCGAGCAGTACTTC | CASSKNFGGRGEQYF
TRBJ1-4 | TRBV4-1 | - | few | TGCGCCAGCAGCCAAGCAAACCCCCGGGAAAAACTGTTTTTT | CASSQANPREKLFF
TRBJ2-2 | TRBV5-1 | TRBD2 | many | TGCGCCAGCAGCCTAGCCGTACTAGCGGGAGGAACGAACACCGGGGAGCTGTTTTTT | CASSLAVLAGGTNTGELFF
TRBJ2-7 | TRBV6-2/TRBV6-3 | TRBD2 | few | TGTGCCAGCAGTTACCCTAGCGGGAGTGCCGAGCAGTACTTC | CASSYPSGSAEQYF
TRBJ2-7 | TRBV20-1 | TRBD1 | - | TGCAGTGCTACTACAGGGGTACGATCCTACGAGCAGTACTTC | CSATTGVRSYEQYF
TRBJ2-5 | TRBV12-3/TRBV12-4 | - | few | TGTGCCAGCAGTTTCGTGCTTCTGGATCTAGAGACCCAGTACTTC | CASSFVLLDLETQYF
TRBJ2-7 | TRBV9 | - | few | TGTGCCAGCAGCGTTTTCAGCGGGTACGAGCAGTACTTC | CASSVFSGYEQYF
TRBJ2-1 | TRBV10-3 | TRBD2 | few | TGTGCCATCAGTGCTAGCGGGCAATACAATGAGCAGTTCTTC | CAISASGQYNEQFF
TRBJ2-1 | TRBV28 | - | few | TGTGCCACCGGGGTCAGGAATGAGCAGTTCTTC | CATGVRNEQFF
TRBJ2-3 | TRBV2 | TRBD2 | - | TGTGCCAGCAGTGATGGGGGGGAAAGCACAGATACGCAGTATTTT | CASSDGGESTDTQYF
TRBJ2-1 | TRBV29-1 | - | - | TGCAGCGTTGATGGCGGAACGACTACCAATGAGCAGTTCTTC | CSVDGGTTTNEQFF
TRBJ2-1 | TRBV7-9 | - | - | TGTGCCAGCAGCTTAGAAGGACTCAGGATTGAGCAGTTCTTC | CASSLEGLRIEQFF
TRBJ2-5 | TRBV28 | TRBD1 | - | TGTGCCAGCAGTTTCCGGGACAGGGGGCTCAAGACCCAGCACTTC | CASSFRDRGLKTQHF
TRBJ2-1 | TRBV11-2 | - | few | TGTGCCAGCAGCAGCGGACACCAATCTTCCTTTGAGCAGTTCTTC | CASSSGHQSSFEQFF
TRBJ2-5 | TRBV18 | TRBD1 | - | TGTGCCAGCTCACCCGTGGCCCGGACAGGGAAAGGGGCCCAGTACTTC | CASSPVARTGKGAQYF
TRBJ2-7 | TRBV6-2/TRBV6-3 | - | many | TGTGCCAGCAGGGACTACGAGCAGTACTTC | CASRDYEQYF
TRBJ2-1 | TRBV2 | TRBD2 | few | TGTGCCAGCAGTGAATTCCGAGCGGGGAATGAGCAGTTCTTC | CASSEFRAGNEQFF
TRBJ2-7 | TRBV29-1 | TRBD2 | few | TGCAGCGTTGAAGATTGGGGGGGACCTAACGAGCAGTACTTC | CSVEDWGGPNEQYF
TRBJ1-4 | TRBV7-3 | - | - | TGTGCCAGCAGCTTAGGAGCTCTCCCCCGGGAAGAAAAACTGTTTTTT | CASSLGALPREEKLFF
TRBJ2-7 | TRBV19 | - | few | TGTGCCAGTAGTGCCGACTACGGAAGCTACGAGCAGTACTTC | CASSADYGSYEQYF
TRBJ2-1 | TRBV10-3 | - | - | TGTGCCATCAGTGAGCCTACTAGTCCCCATGAGCAGTTCTTC | CAISEPTSPHEQFF
TRBJ2-3 | TRBV20-1 | TRBD1 | many | TGCAGTGCTAGAGACCGACAGGGCGGCACAGATACGCAGTATTTT | CSARDRQGGTDTQYF
TRBJ2-5 | TRBV29-1 | TRBD2 | - | TGCAGCGTTGCTACCTCTCCGGGAGGGCCGCCAGAGACCCAGTACTTC | CSVATSPGGPPETQYF
TRBJ2-5 | TRBV29-1 | - | few | TGCAGCGTTGGCTTCCGGCTAGCCGATCCTGGGACCCAGTACTTC | CSVGFRLADPGTQYF
TRBJ2-1 | TRBV7-8 | - | - | TGTGCCAGCAGCGCAGGGCCCTACAATGAGCAGTTCTTC | CASSAGPYNEQFF
TRBJ2-7 | TRBV15 | - | - | TGTGCCACCATCAGAGAGAGGATGGAGACACCCTACGAGCAGTACTTC | CATIRERMETPYEQYF
TRBJ2-7 | TRBV12-3/TRBV12-4 | TRBD1 | many | TGTGCCAGCAGTTGGGGGGACAGGGGTTACGAGCAGTACTTC | CASSWGDRGYEQYF
TRBJ1-3 | TRBV18 | - | few | TGTGCCAGCTCACCACGAGGGAACACCATATATTTT | CASSPRGNTIYF
TRBJ2-7 | TRBV7-8 | - | - | TGTGCCAGCAGCTTAGCAACGGGGGCGGTGAGAGAGCAGTACTTC | CASSLATGAVREQYF
TRBJ2-2 | TRBV30 | - | - | TGTGCCTGGACAACGGGACCGCTGGTCAGGGAGCTGTTTTTT | CAWTTGPLVRELFF
TRBJ2-3 | TRBV5-6 | - | - | TGTGCCAGCAGCCTGGGACTTCCTAGTCCAGATACGCAGTATTTT | CASSLGLPSPDTQYF
TRBJ2-3 | TRBV2 | - | - | TGTGCCAGCAGTGCGCGGACTAGCACAGATACGCAGTATTTT | CASSARTSTDTQYF
TRBJ2-7 | TRBV4-2 | - | many | TGTGCCAGCAGCCAAGACCCTGACTACGAGCAGTACTTC | CASSQDPDYEQYF